One and the same sample provided the 7 T cell receptor beta chains below, sequenced in a study of Ad26.COV2.S vaccination and SARS-CoV-2 variants. Assay used: immunoSEQ multiplex PCR; TCRdb lists only in-frame clones, some missing. The sample contains roughly 150,000 clones, roughly 88% of which appear only once. The sequencing used peripheral blood, collected after recovery from COVID-19. The receptor source for this set is a human donor who had recovered from COVID-19.

The DNA of the CDR3 is TGTGCCAGCAGTTTATACCCCACTAGCGGATTTTACGAGCAGTACTTC. Its translation: CASSLYPTSGFYEQYF. The chain links TRBV28 to TRBJ2-7; 8 positions agree with TRBD2. The CDR3 extends over 16 amino acids. Trimming removed 1 base from V and 4 bases from J; junction bases left unmatched: 9. The germline CDR1 and CDR2 sequences are MDHEN and SYDVKM.

This clone was counted once. The V gene is TRBV6-5, the J gene TRBJ2-7; 7 nucleotides align to TRBD1. Germline V lookup: CDR1 MNHEY, CDR2 SVGAGI. V lost 8 bases, J lost 1 base, and 5 bases stayed unmatched. The CDR3 sequence is 13 residues long. The CDR3 here is CASQDRPSYEQYF. In nucleotides, the CDR3 is TGTGCCAGCCAGGACAGGCCTTCCTACGAGCAGTACTTC.

The rearrangement joins TRBV5-1 to TRBJ1-2; D gene ambiguous. Germline V CDR1 and CDR2: SGHRS, YFSETQ. The CDR3 length is 14 residues. V was clipped by 2 bases and J by 0 bases, with 8 bases between them. The CDR3 here is CASSFYTANYGYTF. The CDR3 DNA is TGCGCCAGCAGCTTTTACACCGCTAACTATGGCTACACCTTC.

The chain has TRBV30 and TRBJ1-4; no definite D call. The V end lost 3 bases, the J end lost 0 bases, and 8 bases lay between the germline ends. CDR1 GTSNPN and CDR2 SVGIG come from the germline V gene (reference sequence). The CDR3 sequence is 14 residues long. The CDR3, as DNA: TGTGCCTGGAGCCTCGGAACAACTAATGAAAAACTGTTTTTT. Its protein product is CAWSLGTTNEKLFF.

The genes are TRBV14 and TRBJ2-4; 10 bases fit TRBD1. V lost 2 bases to trimming and J lost 9 bases; unmatched junction nucleotides: 1. This CDR3 comprises 13 residues. CDR1 is SGHDN, CDR2 FVKESK, per germline. The DNA of the CDR3 is TGTGCCAGCAGCCAACGGACAGGGGGCATTCAGTACTTC. It is translated as CASSQRTGGIQYF. Based on the CDR3 plus reference TRBV14 and TRBJ2-4, the full variable domain is EAGVTQFPSHSVIEKGQTVTLRCDPISGHDNLYWYRRVMGKEIKFLLHFVKESKQDESGMPNNRFLAERTGGTYSTLKVQPAELEDSGVYFCASSQRTGGIQYFGAGTRLSVL.

CDR3 region: CASSLVTTGELFF. The CDR3 DNA is TGTGCCAGCAGCTTAGTGACCACCGGGGAGCTGTTTTTT. The chain has TRBV7-2 and TRBJ2-2, with D unclear. V lost 1 base to trimming and J lost 4 bases, with 4 bases between them. Per the germline V gene, CDR1 is SGHTA and CDR2 is FQGNSA. This CDR3 region has 13 residues.

This chain links TRBV15 with TRBJ1-6, with D unresolved. The CDR3 totals 14 residues. Trimming took off 3 bases at V and 10 bases at J, with 13 bases between the two ends. Germline CDR1 and CDR2: LNHNV and YYDKDF (reference sequence). CDR3 sequence: CATSRGPPRSPLHF. CDR3 nucleotides: TGTGCCACCAGCAGGGGCCCGCCGCGGTCACCCCTCCACTTT.